This entry lists 9 T cell receptor beta chains sequenced from one sample in a study of vaccination and CD4 T cells after COVID-19. The Oncomine TCR Beta short-read assay was what sequenced the DNA obtained from cultured CD4+ T cells. TCRdb reprocessed the PCR reads via MiXCR and lists one record per CDR3 protein. This table has more than 4,000 distinct CDR3 sequences, about 20% appearing once. Treatment noted: roughly ten-day PBMC culture with coronavirus spike peptide pools or control peptides (ViraFEST assay). These receptors' targets are unknown. The source material was CD4+ T cells from blood, cultured in vitro. The receptors derive from a human donor who had recovered from COVID-19.

V gene TRBV3-1 combines with J gene TRBJ1-2, with D unclear. Looked up from germline, CDR1 is LGHDT and CDR2 is YNNKEL (reference sequence). The CDR3 sequence is 15 residues long. Trimming shortened V by 0 bases and J by 4 bases, and 12 bases separated the two germline ends. Here the CDR3 reads CASSQEGLRGYGYTF. CDR3 DNA sequence: TGTGCCAGCAGCCAAGAGGGTCTGAGAGGCTATGGCTACACCTTC.

This clonotype appeared a few times. V gene TRBV6-2 or TRBV6-3 combines with J gene TRBJ2-1; 13 nucleotides line up with TRBD2. Germline V gives CDR1 MNHEY, CDR2 SVGEGT. The V segment lost 5 bases and the J segment 2 bases; nucleotides outside the gene matches: 6. The CDR3 spans 17 residues. For the CDR3, the DNA is TGTGCCAGCAGTCCACGACTAGCGGGGGGACCCTACAATGAGCAGTTCTTC. Protein product: CASSPRLAGGPYNEQFF.

The J gene is TRBJ2-1, the V gene TRBV7-2, with a tentative D call TRBD2 (5 bases). Per germline, CDR1 SGHTA and CDR2 FQGNSA. The CDR3 totals 15 residues. V dropped 3 bases and J dropped 3 bases, with 12 bases sitting between them. The chain's CDR3 is CASSLTELVYNEQFF. The DNA for the CDR3 is TGTGCCAGCAGCTTGACCGAACTAGTCTACAATGAGCAGTTCTTC. Variable domain in full (rest from reference TRBV7-2 and TRBJ2-1): GAGVSQSPSNKVTEKGKDVELRCDPISGHTALYWYRQSLGQGLEFLIYFQGNSAPDKSGLPSDRFSAERTGGSVSTLTIQRTQQEDSAVYLCASSLTELVYNEQFFGPGTRLTVL.

The rearrangement links TRBV20-1 to TRBJ1-1, with 7 bases aligning to TRBD1. The germline gives CDR1 DFQATT, CDR2 SNEGSKA (reference sequence). V lost 4 bases and J lost 4; bases outside the gene matches: 6. The CDR3 covers 13 residues. This CDR3 reads CSATQGSGTEAFF. For the CDR3, the DNA is TGCAGTGCTACACAGGGGTCTGGCACTGAAGCTTTCTTT.

By sample share, this clonotype is medium-sized. The gene calls are TRBV2 and TRBJ1-3; D is ambiguous. The germline V gene encodes CDR1 SNHLY and CDR2 FYNNEI. Deletions cut 7 bases from V and 0 bases from J, with 7 bases between. This CDR3 is 13 amino acids long. CDR3 DNA sequence: TGTGCCAGCATTTCGCCCTCTGGAAACACCATATATTTT. Residues: CASISPSGNTIYF. Together with reference TRBV2 and TRBJ1-3, the CDR3 gives the full variable domain: EPEVTQTPSHQVTQMGQEVILRCVPISNHLYFYWYRQILGQKVEFLVSFYNNEISEKSEIFDDQFSVERPDGSNFTLKIRSTKLEDSAMYFCASISPSGNTIYFGEGSWLTVV.

The chain has TRBV6-1 and TRBJ2-7; possibly TRBD1 or TRBD2 for D (5 bases each). The germline V gene encodes CDR1 MNHNS and CDR2 SASEGT. V lost 6 bases to trimming and J lost 3 bases, with 12 bases between them. This CDR3 is 13 amino acids long. CDR3 bases: TGTGCCAGCAGAAGACGGGACGTCTACGAGCAGTACTTC. Protein product: CASRRRDVYEQYF.

The rearrangement uses TRBV5-1 and TRBJ2-7; TRBD1 agrees at 10 bases. From germline, CDR1 is SGHRS and CDR2 YFSETQ. The J segment lost 6 bases and the V segment lost 0 bases, leaving 6 bases of the junction unmatched. The CDR3 runs 15 residues. The CDR3, as DNA: TGCGCCAGCAGCTTGGGGGACAGGGGTTCGGGCGAGCAGTACTTC. Protein: CASSLGDRGSGEQYF.

By share of the sample, this clonotype is medium-sized (0.01 to 0.1%). The chain links TRBV20-1 to TRBJ2-2, with 10 bases aligning to TRBD2. The germline V gene has CDR1 DFQATT and CDR2 SNEGSKA (reference sequence). V shed 6 bases and J 5 bases; nucleotides not matched to a gene: 6. There are 14 residues in the CDR3. Written as DNA, the CDR3 is TGCAGTGCACAAAGCGGGGGGGGAACCGGGGAGCTGTTTTTT. This encodes CSAQSGGGTGELFF.

By share of the sample, this clonotype is medium-sized (0.01 to 0.1%). V is TRBV6-1 and J is TRBJ2-7, with D tentatively TRBD1 (6 bases). The V end lost 7 bases, the J end lost 6 bases, and 19 bases lay between the germline ends. Germline CDR1 reads MNHNS; CDR2 reads SASEGT. The CDR3 totals 14 residues. This chain's CDR3 is CASIWTPGAGEQYF. CDR3 bases: TGTGCCAGCATTTGGACTCCAGGGGCGGGCGAGCAGTACTTC.